A selection of T cell receptor beta chains follows, all from one sample in a study of OX40 agonist ivuxolimab in advanced cancers. Produced via immunoSEQ multiplex PCR; TCRdb's table is partial and in-frame only. The data contain just over 50,000 clones, roughly 90% of them singletons. This specimen consisted of CD4+ or CD8+ T cells sorted from blood, obtained in a trial of the OX40 agonist ivuxolimab. The receptors originated from an adult with an advanced solid tumor such as melanoma, head and neck, liver or kidney cancer. The CDR3 runs from the conserved cysteine through the conserved F or W. A D gene is named only where the DNA matches it firmly. A clone size is listed for some rows: how often the clone was seen (once, few, many), or a class if it is expanded.

NA,NA,TRBV18,TRBJ2-5,CASSPRKGWEETQYF,TGTGCCAGCTCACCACGAAAAGGGTGGGAAGAGACCCAGTACTTC
NA,NA,TRBV18,TRBJ2-1,CASSPNLDEQFF,TGTGCCAGCTCACCTAACCTGGACGAGCAGTTCTTC
NA,NA,TRBV19,TRBJ2-2,CASQVISTGELFF,TGTGCCAGCCAGGTGATTAGCACCGGGGAGCTGTTTTTT
NA,NA,TRBV9,TRBJ1-2,CASSAGASGYTF,TGTGCCAGCAGCGCCGGGGCTTCTGGCTACACCTTC
TRBD1,NA,TRBV9,TRBJ2-3,CASSLHRGPGTDTQYF,TGTGCCAGCAGCCTCCACAGGGGGCCGGGCACAGATACGCAGTATTTT
NA,NA,TRBV7-9,TRBJ2-5,CASSGQETQYF,TGTGCCAGCAGCGGGCAAGAGACCCAGTACTTC
NA,once,TRBV28,TRBJ2-5,CASSPPWGRGGETQYF,TGTGCCAGCAGTCCCCCGTGGGGCAGGGGGGGAGAGACCCAGTACTTC
NA,few,TRBV4-1,TRBJ2-1,CASSQPYRTLQQFF,TGCGCCAGCAGCCAACCCTACCGGACCCTACAGCAGTTCTTC
NA,NA,TRBV6-5,TRBJ2-5,CASSGGEKETQYF,TGTGCCAGCAGCGGGGGAGAAAAAGAGACCCAGTACTTC
NA,NA,TRBV7-9,TRBJ1-4,CASSSRRTNEKLFF,TGTGCCAGCAGTTCACGACGGACTAATGAAAAACTGTTTTTT
TRBD2,NA,TRBV4-2,TRBJ2-7,CASSQDPRASGSYEQYF,TGTGCCAGCAGCCAAGACCCACGGGCTAGCGGTTCCTACGAGCAGTACTTC
TRBD1,few,TRBV5-6,TRBJ2-5,CASTNWDRAQETQYF,TGTGCCAGCACCAATTGGGACAGGGCTCAAGAGACCCAGTACTTC
NA,NA,TRBV5-1,TRBJ2-7,CASSLDTLAEQYF,TGCGCCAGCAGCTTGGACACCCTGGCCGAGCAGTACTTC
NA,NA,TRBV18,TRBJ1-1,CASSPRGEAFF,TGTGCCAGCTCACCACGGGGTGAAGCTTTCTTT
TRBD2,NA,TRBV11-2,TRBJ2-1,CASSRVAGGSSYNEQFF,TGTGCCAGCAGCAGAGTAGCGGGAGGCTCCTCCTACAATGAGCAGTTCTTC
NA,NA,TRBV6-6,TRBJ1-1,CASSYPQGTGNTEAFF,TGTGCCAGCAGTTACCCCCAGGGTACGGGGAACACTGAAGCTTTCTTT
TRBD1,NA,TRBV5-4,TRBJ1-6,CASSPGQQNSPLHF,TGTGCCAGCAGCCCGGGACAGCAGAATTCACCCCTCCACTTT
TRBD2,NA,TRBV30,TRBJ2-5,CAWMGERGHQETQYF,TGTGCCTGGATGGGGGAGCGGGGTCACCAAGAGACCCAGTACTTC
NA,NA,TRBV6-1,TRBJ2-7,CASSEVPVSTYEQYF,TGTGCCAGCAGCGAAGTACCGGTAAGCACTTACGAGCAGTACTTC
NA,few,TRBV28,TRBJ1-2,CASSLGQFYGYTF,TGTGCCAGCAGTTTAGGGCAATTCTATGGCTACACCTTC
TRBD1,NA,TRBV6-1,TRBJ1-1,CASSSDRGSTEAFF,TGTGCCAGCAGTTCGGACAGGGGAAGCACTGAAGCTTTCTTT
NA,NA,TRBV19,TRBJ2-5,CASSIDSRGGETQYF,TGTGCCAGTAGTATAGACTCCAGGGGAGGAGAGACCCAGTACTTC
TRBD1,NA,TRBV5-1,TRBJ2-7,CASSWDSIEQYF,TGCGCCAGCAGCTGGGACAGTATCGAGCAGTACTTC
NA,NA,TRBV7-8,TRBJ1-5,CASSLGGGYNQPQHF,TGTGCCAGCAGCTTAGGAGGGGGTTACAATCAGCCCCAGCATTTT
NA,NA,TRBV2,TRBJ2-3,CASSDKRGAPDTQYF,TGTGCCAGCAGTGACAAACGAGGGGCCCCAGATACGCAGTATTTT
NA,NA,TRBV28,TRBJ2-5,CASSLPVGSGETQYF,TGTGCCAGCAGTCTCCCTGTAGGCTCTGGGGAGACCCAGTACTTC
TRBD1,NA,TRBV10-3,TRBJ2-7,CAISDSRQGVYEQYF,TGTGCCATCAGCGACTCGCGGCAGGGGGTCTACGAGCAGTACTTC
NA,NA,TRBV28,TRBJ1-5,CASSYRVGNQPQHF,TGTGCCAGCAGTTACAGGGTAGGCAATCAGCCCCAGCATTTT
TRBD2,NA,TRBV7-3,TRBJ2-1,CASSLTHAGGRNEQFF,TGTGCCAGCAGCTTAACCCATGCGGGGGGGCGCAATGAGCAGTTCTTC
NA,NA,TRBV7-6,TRBJ2-7,CASSPGGSSYEQYF,TGTGCCAGCAGTCCCGGGGGCAGCTCCTACGAGCAGTACTTC
NA,NA,TRBV10-3,TRBJ2-7,CAISPTRMELYEQYF,TGTGCCATCAGTCCCACTAGGATGGAGCTCTACGAGCAGTACTTC
NA,NA,TRBV11-3,TRBJ2-7,CASSSSLRSYEQYF,TGTGCCAGCAGCTCCTCCCTTCGCTCCTACGAGCAGTACTTC
NA,once,TRBV6-6,TRBJ2-4,CATWTILAKNIQYF,TGTGCCACCTGGACTATTCTAGCCAAAAACATTCAGTACTTC